This TCR beta chain was profiled in a study of a mutant IDH1 vaccine in newly diagnosed glioma. Whole-study context: Before enrollment, the patients had been treated with radiotherapy alone, temozolomide alone, or both together. Most of them had received both. The timing of visit V12 was week 35, and that of visit V13 was week 47.

As for time point: week 35, safety follow-up. Vaccine doses each comprised 300 ug of mutant IDH1 20-mer peptide, with topical imiquimod. TCRdb's copy holds only in-frame clones and misses some; the assay was immunoSEQ multiplex PCR. The sample lists some 70,000 clones, 84% occurring once. Points from the study as a whole: Pseudoprogression seemed unlinked to shifts in top peripheral T cell clonotypes.

A remark on this clone: Its antigen is undetermined.

The V end was cut by 4 bases, the J end by 5 bases, with 13 bases between. The CDR3 has 14 residues. The V gene's germline CDR1 is SGHRS and CDR2 YFSETQ. The V gene is TRBV5-1, the J gene TRBJ1-5; TRBD1 is a possible D gene (6 bases). Here the sequenced sample was PBMCs, taken from a glioma patient whose treatment included an IDH1 peptide vaccine. The clonotype was recovered from a man between 18 and 35 years old with glioma. The chain's CDR3 is CASSQIGGDQPQHF. CDR3 in DNA: TGCGCCAGCAGCCAAATAGGGGGGGATCAGCCCCAGCATTTT.